This TCR beta chain was documented in a study of blood T cell repertoires in COVID-19. Study overall: The United States, Italy and Spain supplied acute and convalescent COVID-19 samples. The cDNA or gDNA used as material had been derived from T cells, B-cell-depleted T cells, or PBMCs.

TCRdb keeps only in-frame clones here, not all; method: immunoSEQ multiplex PCR. The sample gives some 150,000 clones, around 81% of which show up once; roughly 13% is in the top ten. The receptor was isolated from a man aged 60 to 75 with active or convalescent COVID-19. The specimen sequenced was peripheral blood.

CDR3 residues: CASSLAWGGNEQYF. In DNA form, the CDR3 reads TGCGCCAGCAGCTTGGCATGGGGGGGCAACGAGCAGTACTTC. The chain recombines TRBV5-1 with TRBJ2-7; weak D call: TRBD2 (7 bases). The V and J ends lost 0 bases and 5 bases respectively, with 12 bases between them. Germline V gene data show CDR1 as SGHRS and CDR2 as YFSETQ. This CDR3 is built from 14 residues.